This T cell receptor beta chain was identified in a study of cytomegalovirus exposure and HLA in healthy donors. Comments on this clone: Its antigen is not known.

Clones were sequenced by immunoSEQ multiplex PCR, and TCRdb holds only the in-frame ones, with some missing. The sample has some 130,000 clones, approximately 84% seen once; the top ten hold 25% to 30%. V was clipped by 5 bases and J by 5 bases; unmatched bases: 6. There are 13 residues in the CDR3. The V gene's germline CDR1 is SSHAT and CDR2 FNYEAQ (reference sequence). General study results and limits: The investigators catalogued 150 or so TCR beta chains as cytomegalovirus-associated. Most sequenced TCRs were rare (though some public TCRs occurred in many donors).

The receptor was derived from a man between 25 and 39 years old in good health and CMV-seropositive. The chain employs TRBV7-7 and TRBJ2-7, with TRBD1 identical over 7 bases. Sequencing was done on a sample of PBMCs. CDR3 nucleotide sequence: TGTGCCAGCAGCGAAGACAGGGCCCACGAGCAGTACTTC. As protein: CASSEDRAHEQYF.